Shown below are 29 T cell receptor beta chains from a single sample sequenced in a study of regulatory T cells in long-lasting Graves disease. Time point reported: newly diagnosed GD, antithyroid drugs for less than 3 months. PBMC RNA was the source of the TCR library. Both iRepertoire HTBI primers and Arm-PCR of CDR3 regions were used to build the TCR beta libraries. TCRdb redid the calling of the multiplex PCR reads with MiXCR, one entry per CDR3 protein. The table includes about 300,000 distinct CDR3 sequences, over 15% detected once. Source: peripheral blood mononuclear cells (PBMCs), taken at new diagnosis, from a patient treated with antithyroid drugs. The receptors originated from a female donor with Graves disease.

As regards this clonotype: A single base is all that separates this from a far larger clone, so a read error is likely. CDR3: CAGSLSGQGGGYTF. The CDR3 nucleotides are TGTGCCGGCAGTTTAAGTGGGCAGGGTGGTGGCTACACCTTC. V is TRBV6-5 and J is TRBJ1-2; D might be TRBD1 (5 bases). This CDR3 region has 14 residues. The germline V gene has CDR1 MNHEY and CDR2 SVGAGI.

The chain recombines TRBV28 with TRBJ2-3; TRBD1 aligns across 8 bases. The CDR3 loop spans 15 amino acids. Germline V lookup: CDR1 MDHEN, CDR2 SYDVKM. V lost 4 bases, J lost 4 bases, and 7 bases stayed unmatched. CDR3 in DNA: TGTGCCAGCAGTTCCGGACAGGGTAGCCCAGATACGCAGTATTTT. Residues: CASSSGQGSPDTQYF.

V and J are TRBV2 and TRBJ2-3; perhaps TRBD1 as D (6 bases). Trimming cost V 7 bases and J 0 bases, with 14 bases left between them. This CDR3 has 15 residues. Germline V lookup: CDR1 SNHLY, CDR2 FYNNEI. The DNA of the CDR3 is TGTGCCAGCAAGCCGGACAGCGCTAGCACAGATACGCAGTATTTT. Protein product: CASKPDSASTDTQYF.

In its sample, this clonotype was seen a few times. This chain links TRBV6-1 with TRBJ1-3; 8 bases fit TRBD1. V was clipped by 9 bases and J by 8 bases; unmatched bases: 12. This CDR3 is built from 14 residues. Germline assignment: CDR1 MNHNS and CDR2 SASEGT. The CDR3 region has the DNA TGTGCCAGTAGAGGACAGGGTCGCGGGGACACCATATATTTT. Encoded protein: CASRGQGRGDTIYF.

For this clonotype: It may be a read error: a sequence one base away is much more abundant. CDR3 residues: CASSFPSIYEQYF. The CDR3 nucleotides are TGTGCCAGCAGTTTCCCCAGCATCTACGAGCAGTACTTC. This sequence joins TRBV28 and TRBJ2-7; D is undetermined. CDR3 length: 13 residues. Looked up from germline, CDR1 is MDHEN and CDR2 is SYDVKM. The V gene lost 3 bases and the J gene lost 3 bases, with 9 bases spanning the gap.

Many counts were recorded for this clonotype. The gene calls are TRBV5-1 and TRBJ2-2; possibly TRBD2 for D (6 bases). This CDR3 comprises 18 residues. The V end was cut by 4 bases, the J end by 0 bases, with 19 bases between. Looked up from germline, CDR1 is SGHRS and CDR2 is YFSETQ. This chain's CDR3 is CASSRNLRTTSNTGELFF. CDR3 sequence (DNA): TGCGCCAGCAGCAGGAACCTACGGACTACATCGAACACCGGGGAGCTGTTTTTT.

This clonotype was detected only a few times. The V call is TRBV11-3, the J call TRBJ2-7; 7 bases are shared with TRBD1. The CDR3 runs to 15 residues. From germline, CDR1 is SGHNT and CDR2 YENEEA. V lost 5 bases to trimming and J lost 5 bases; unmatched junction nucleotides: 12. CDR3: CASSPSRTGRHEQYF. CDR3 in DNA: TGTGCCAGCAGCCCCTCCAGGACAGGCCGCCACGAGCAGTACTTC.

The gene calls are TRBV20-1 and TRBJ1-5, with D maybe TRBD1 (5 bases). In germline, CDR1 is DFQATT, CDR2 SNEGSKA (reference sequence). The V gene lost 7 bases and the J gene lost 7 bases, with 14 bases spanning the gap. The CDR3 consists of 12 residues. The CDR3 loop is CSGQEGNQPQHF. DNA of the CDR3: TGCAGTGGCCAAGAGGGGAACCAGCCCCAGCATTTT.

This clonotype showed up just a few times. Since no conserved phenylalanine or tryptophan closes the CDR3, a read error is the likely cause. The V and J genes are TRBV20-1 and TRBJ2-1; D not resolved. The CDR3 covers 15 residues. Trimming took 0 bases from V and 8 from J, leaving 17 bases between them. CDR1 is DFQATT and CDR2 is SNEGSKA in the germline V gene (reference sequence). CDR3 sequence: CSARDPDSAYDEQFL. CDR3 nucleotide sequence: TGCAGTGCTAGAGATCCAGACTCAGCATACGATGAGCAGTTCCTC.

CDR3 sequence reads: CATSDRAGARTDTQYF. The CDR3 bases are TGTGCCACCAGTGATAGAGCGGGAGCTCGCACAGATACGCAGTATTTT. The gene calls are TRBV24-1 and TRBJ2-3; 8 bases align to TRBD2. With V trimmed by 3 bases and J by 1 base, 5 bases remained unmatched. This CDR3 is 16 amino acids long. Germline CDR1 KGHDR, CDR2 SFDVKD.

This clonotype was observed at least ten times. The DNA for the CDR3 is TGTGCCAGTACGGTAGGGTCGAACACCGGGGAGCTGTTTTTT. This encodes CASTVGSNTGELFF. The chain employs TRBV6-2 or TRBV6-3 and TRBJ2-2; D gene ambiguous. Trimming took 9 bases from V and 0 from J, leaving 11 bases between them. Germline CDR1 and CDR2: MNHEY and SVGEGT. The CDR3 contains 14 residues.

This clonotype showed up many times. The J gene is TRBJ2-5, the V gene TRBV15; 11 bases fit TRBD1. This CDR3 has 16 amino acids. Germline trimming cut 0 bases from V and 5 bases from J; bases unmatched to any gene: 5. Germline CDR1 is LNHNV and CDR2 is YYDKDF (reference sequence). The CDR3 spells CATSRDRTGGEETQYF. Written as DNA, the CDR3 is TGTGCCACCAGCAGAGATCGGACAGGGGGCGAGGAGACCCAGTACTTC.

Comments on this clonotype: Likely a read error: the CDR3 ends without its conserved phenylalanine or tryptophan. V usage is TRBV6-6 and J usage is TRBJ2-2; 7 nucleotides line up with TRBD1. CDR3 length: 16 residues. V dropped 0 bases and J dropped 4; count of bases not matched to a gene: 5. Germline lookup yields CDR1 MNHNY and CDR2 SVGAGI (reference sequence). DNA for the CDR3: TGTGCCAGCAGTTACTCGACGGGACAGATCACCGGGGAGCTGTTTATT. The encoded protein is CASSYSTGQITGELFI.

This clonotype was detected once. This may be a read error: a much more frequent sequence differs by one nucleotide. The V call is TRBV30, the J call TRBJ2-7; D is possibly TRBD2 (6 bases). The V end was cut by 3 bases, the J end by 4 bases, with 13 bases between. The germline V gene has CDR1 GTSNPN and CDR2 SVGIG (reference sequence). The CDR3 loop spans 13 amino acids. The CDR3 here is CAWRVAVGYEQYF. CDR3 DNA sequence: TGTGCCTGGAGAGTAGCGGTAGGATACGAGCAGTACTTC. The variable domain in full, completed from reference TRBV30 and TRBJ2-7, reads SQTIHQWPATLVQPVGSPLSLECTVEGTSNPNLYWYRQAAGRGLQLLFYSVGIGQISSEVPQNLSASRPQDRQFILSSKKLLLSDSGFYLCAWRVAVGYEQYFGPGTRLTVT.

This clonotype was found many times. The chain carries TRBV25-1 and TRBJ1-2; TRBD1 matches 9 bases. CDR1 MGHDK and CDR2 SYGVNS come from the germline V gene. This CDR3 contains 15 residues. V was clipped by 4 bases and J by 8 bases; unmatched bases: 11. CDR3 in amino acids: CASSGSGGTGRGYTF. In DNA, the CDR3 is TGTGCCAGCAGTGGATCCGGTGGGACAGGGCGGGGCTACACCTTC.

This clonotype was seen repeatedly, ten times or more. The chain employs TRBV15 and TRBJ1-5; D unclear. The germline V gene has CDR1 LNHNV and CDR2 YYDKDF (reference sequence). The V and J ends lost 5 bases and 1 base respectively, with 12 bases between them. This CDR3 comprises 15 residues. The CDR3 reads CATSGGGSSNQPQHF. The CDR3 DNA reads as TGTGCCACCAGCGGAGGCGGTAGCAGCAATCAGCCCCAGCATTTT.

This chain uses TRBV18 with TRBJ1-1; the D is unclear. Per germline, CDR1 KGHSH and CDR2 LQKENI. The CDR3 runs to 14 residues. V was trimmed by 6 bases and J by 6 bases, leaving 17 bases between them. The CDR3 here is CASSPSSVGPEAFF. The DNA for the CDR3 is TGTGCCAGCTCCCCATCGTCAGTGGGTCCTGAAGCTTTCTTT.

This clonotype was observed a few times. V gene TRBV6-2 or TRBV6-3 combines with J gene TRBJ2-1, with 8 nucleotides matching TRBD1. The CDR3 totals 12 residues. Germline CDR1 is MNHEY and CDR2 is SVGEGT. The J segment lost 15 bases and the V segment lost 8 bases, leaving 12 bases of the junction unmatched. CDR3 sequence: CASGRRTGSLFF. CDR3 nucleotide sequence: TGTGCCAGCGGACGACGGACAGGGAGTCTGTTCTTC.

This clonotype came up a few times. This chain links TRBV20-1 with TRBJ2-3; D unresolved. Deletions cut 5 bases from V and 0 bases from J, with 9 bases between. Germline CDR1 reads DFQATT; CDR2 reads SNEGSKA (reference sequence). The length of the CDR3 is 13 residues. CDR3 bases: TGCAGTGCTTGGATGACTAGCACAGATACGCAGTATTTT. Its translation: CSAWMTSTDTQYF.

The chain carries TRBV12-3 or TRBV12-4 and TRBJ2-5, with TRBD1 as a possible D gene (6 bases). The CDR3 has 17 amino acids. V shed 6 bases and J shed 4 bases, with 24 bases lying between them. CDR3 protein: CASRLLWGQGGIETQYF. In nucleotides, the CDR3 is TGTGCCAGCAGACTCCTCTGGGGGCAGGGTGGTATAGAGACCCAGTACTTC.

V is TRBV4-1 and J is TRBJ2-2; TRBD2 aligns across 13 bases. J was trimmed by 5 bases and V by 1 base; bases with no gene match: 7. CDR1 is MGHRA and CDR2 is YSYEKL in the germline V gene. CDR3 length: 18 residues. The DNA for the CDR3 is TGCGCCAGCAGCCAAGGAGGACTAGCGGGAGTAGGGACCGGGGAGCTGTTTTTT. It translates to CASSQGGLAGVGTGELFF.

This clonotype was observed at least ten times. The chain has TRBV20-1 and TRBJ2-6; D not resolved. Germline assignment: CDR1 DFQATT and CDR2 SNEGSKA (reference sequence). The CDR3 consists of 17 residues. V lost 7 bases to trimming and J lost 0 bases, with 19 bases between them. The CDR3 is CSGPVCTPSSGANVLTF. The DNA for the CDR3 is TGCAGTGGACCAGTTTGTACCCCAAGCTCTGGGGCCAACGTCCTGACTTTC.

Comments on this clonotype: A far bigger clonotype differs at one base, so this is likely a read error. This chain uses TRBV5-1 with TRBJ2-5; 12 bases are a match to TRBD2. J gave up 11 bases and V 3 bases, and 17 bases lay outside the gene matches. CDR3 size: 17 residues. CDR1 is SGHRS and CDR2 is YFSETQ in the germline V gene. CDR3 protein: CASSYRTSGISYNEQYF. Here the CDR3 DNA reads TGCGCCAGCAGCTACCGGACTAGCGGGATCTCCTACAATGAGCAGTACTTC.

This rearrangement joins TRBV28 to TRBJ1-1; no clear D. This CDR3 contains 13 residues. V lost 5 bases and J 4 bases, leaving 11 bases between the germline ends. Germline V gene lookup returns CDR1 MDHEN and CDR2 SYDVKM. This chain's CDR3 is CASSLGRFTEAFF. CDR3 coding DNA: TGTGCCAGCAGTCTAGGACGGTTCACTGAAGCTTTCTTT.

J is TRBJ2-7 and V is TRBV2; D gene ambiguous. V dropped 2 bases and J dropped 1 base, with 9 bases sitting between them. This CDR3 comprises 14 residues. Germline values: CDR1 SNHLY, CDR2 FYNNEI. This CDR3 is CASSESPSSYEQYF. CDR3 DNA sequence: TGTGCCAGCAGTGAATCCCCCTCGTCCTACGAGCAGTACTTC. Supplemented by reference TRBV2 and TRBJ2-7, the full variable domain reads EPEVTQTPSHQVTQMGQEVILRCVPISNHLYFYWYRQILGQKVEFLVSFYNNEISEKSEIFDDQFSVERPDGSNFTLKIRSTKLEDSAMYFCASSESPSSYEQYFGPGTRLTVT.

As concerns this clonotype: At one of its ends the junction is not consistent with the germline gene, which may arise from a read error. The V gene is TRBV5-5, the J gene TRBJ1-4; D is uncertain. The CDR3 sequence is 16 residues long. The germline CDR1 and CDR2 sequences are SGHKS and YYEKEE (reference sequence). CDR3 amino acids: CASSVHPLATNEKLCF. Written as DNA, the CDR3 is TGTGCCAGCAGCGTGCATCCTCTGGCAACTAATGAAAAGCTGTGTTTT.

This clonotype was seen repeatedly, ten times or more. The genes are TRBV29-1 and TRBJ2-1; a weak D match, TRBD2 (6 bases). Looked up from germline, CDR1 is SQVTM and CDR2 is ANQGSEA. The ends were cut back, 5 bases at V and 0 bases at J, with 17 bases in the middle. There are 16 residues in the CDR3. CDR3 DNA sequence: TGCAGCGTTCCCCGGAAGTTTAGCGGCTCCTACAATGAGCAGTTCTTC. Its translation is CSVPRKFSGSYNEQFF.

This clonotype has a handful of counts. This chain links TRBV28 with TRBJ2-7; the D call may be TRBD1 or TRBD2 (6 bases each). In germline, CDR1 is MDHEN, CDR2 SYDVKM. V gave up 7 bases and J gave up 4 bases, with 11 bases separating them. The CDR3 has 12 residues. The chain's CDR3 is CASTWGAYEQYF. CDR3 DNA sequence: TGTGCCAGCACCTGGGGGGCTTACGAGCAGTACTTC.

This clonotype showed up many times. CDR3 sequence: CASSPTPGLGETQYF. DNA of the CDR3: TGTGCCAGCAGCCCGACTCCGGGACTTGGAGAGACCCAGTACTTC. The J gene is TRBJ2-5, the V gene TRBV12-3 or TRBV12-4; D is possibly TRBD2 (6 bases). Trimming took off 6 bases at V and 4 bases at J, with 18 bases between the two ends. This CDR3 has 15 residues.